This T cell receptor beta chain was recovered during a study of T-cell memory formation after mild COVID-19. Whole-study results and caveats: Chiefly within CM and EM were the contracting CD4+ clones; CD8+ ones were within EMRA.

TCRdb processed the 5' RACE reads anew with MiXCR; each CDR3 protein has one entry. The repertoire holds around 300,000 distinct CDR3 sequences, with roughly an eighth as singletons. To note about this clonotype: Its cognate antigen is unknown.

The CDR3 is made up of 15 amino acids. Germline V gene lookup returns CDR1 PRHDT and CDR2 FYEKMQ (reference sequence). J was trimmed by 4 bases and V by 5 bases; bases with no gene match: 8. Sequenced sample: PBMCs or a T cell subset sorted from them (not recorded which). The sequence was obtained from a man between 18 and 29 years old who had mild COVID-19 (a few samples of this study predate the infection). Cell type and time point are not known. This chain uses TRBV13 with TRBJ1-3, with TRBD1 matching over 7 bases. CDR3 residues: CASSARQGGGNTIYF. The CDR3 nucleotides are TGTGCCAGCAGCGCTAGACAGGGAGGAGGAAACACCATATATTTT.